A single sample gave rise to the 9 T cell receptor beta chains below, sequenced in a study of blood T cell repertoires in COVID-19. The data were produced by immunoSEQ multiplex PCR, yet TCRdb's version contains in-frame clones alone and is incomplete. The sample contains over 60,000 clones, around four fifths of which appear only once. The sample comprised peripheral blood. The source of these receptors is a human donor in a cohort sampled during active COVID-19.

The chain recombines TRBV9 with TRBJ1-6, with 7 positions matching TRBD1. The J segment lost 6 bases and the V segment lost 4 bases, leaving 10 bases of the junction unmatched. Germline V lookup: CDR1 SGDLS, CDR2 YYNGEE. CDR3 length: 16 amino acids. For the CDR3, the DNA is TGTGCCAGCAGCCCGGGGGACAGTAGGATTAATTCACCCCTCCACTTT. Its translation: CASSPGDSRINSPLHF.

V usage is TRBV15 and J usage is TRBJ1-2; 8 bases align to TRBD1. The CDR3 spans 16 residues. The germline V gene encodes CDR1 LNHNV and CDR2 YYDKDF (reference sequence). V gave up 5 bases and J gave up 6 bases; unmatched junction bases: 14. DNA of the CDR3: TGTGCCACCAGCGTCGACAGGGGAAAGAAGGAAGATGGCTACACCTTC. Its protein product is CATSVDRGKKEDGYTF.

The rearrangement uses TRBV2 and TRBJ1-1, with D possibly TRBD1 on 5 matching bases. The CDR3 is 13 amino acids. Germline loops: CDR1 SNHLY, CDR2 FYNNEI. Deletions cut 3 bases from V and 4 bases from J, with 9 bases between. CDR3 in amino acids: CASSEVGVTEAFF. In DNA, the CDR3 is TGTGCCAGCAGTGAGGTAGGGGTCACTGAAGCTTTCTTT. Drawing the rest from reference TRBV2 and TRBJ1-1, the complete variable domain is EPEVTQTPSHQVTQMGQEVILRCVPISNHLYFYWYRQILGQKVEFLVSFYNNEISEKSEIFDDQFSVERPDGSNFTLKIRSTKLEDSAMYFCASSEVGVTEAFFGQGTRLTVV.

The sample holds one count of this clone. V gene TRBV27 combines with J gene TRBJ2-7; D might be TRBD1 (5 bases). The CDR3 is made up of 13 amino acids. V dropped 6 bases and J dropped 2 bases, with 11 bases sitting between them. Germline-derived CDR1 and CDR2 are MNHEY and SMNVEV (reference sequence). Here the CDR3 reads CASRGLGPYEQYF. The CDR3 coding sequence is TGTGCCAGCAGAGGGCTGGGGCCCTACGAGCAGTACTTC.

This rearrangement joins TRBV9 to TRBJ2-1; D is perhaps TRBD2 (5 bases). The CDR3 consists of 15 residues. V shed 6 bases and J shed 4 bases, with 17 bases lying between them. Per the germline V gene, CDR1 is SGDLS and CDR2 is YYNGEE. CDR3 sequence (DNA): TGTGCCAGCACCTCAACCTCGGGGTCGTACAATGAGCAGTTCTTC. Its translation is CASTSTSGSYNEQFF.

V and J are TRBV7-5 and TRBJ2-7; TRBD2 reflects the table's D call only, with no check against the DNA. TRBV7-5 counts as a pseudogene. The CDR3 sequence is 13 residues long. The CDR3 coding sequence is TGTGTCAGAAGCTTAGCTCTAGTTTTTGAGCAGTACTTC. Translated, it gives CVRSLALVFEQYF.

The chain uses TRBV2 and TRBJ2-2; no firm D call. V dropped 3 bases and J dropped 5 bases, with 4 bases sitting between them. CDR3 length equals 12 residues. CDR1 and CDR2 from the germline V gene are SNHLY and FYNNEI. The DNA of the CDR3 is TGTGCCAGCAGTGATTATACCGGGGAGCTGTTTTTT. Translating gives CASSDYTGELFF. Looking up the rest from reference TRBV2 and TRBJ2-2 gives the full variable domain: EPEVTQTPSHQVTQMGQEVILRCVPISNHLYFYWYRQILGQKVEFLVSFYNNEISEKSEIFDDQFSVERPDGSNFTLKIRSTKLEDSAMYFCASSDYTGELFFGEGSRLTVL.

The chain couples TRBV19 to TRBJ1-6; no clear D. Germline loops: CDR1 LNHDA, CDR2 SQIVND (reference sequence). The CDR3 is 14 amino acids. V lost 4 bases to trimming and J lost 8 bases, with 12 bases between them. The chain's CDR3 is CASSKTDGHSPLHF. The CDR3, as DNA: TGTGCCAGTAGTAAGACTGACGGTCATTCACCCCTCCACTTT.

V gene TRBV28 combines with J gene TRBJ2-7; D is perhaps TRBD1 (6 bases). Germline CDR1 is MDHEN and CDR2 is SYDVKM. The CDR3 loop spans 15 amino acids. V lost 5 bases and J 4 bases, leaving 18 bases between the germline ends. The CDR3 region is CASSLIGGELYEQYF. CDR3 DNA: TGTGCCAGCAGTCTTATTGGGGGCGAGTTGTACGAGCAGTACTTC.